These 32 T cell receptor beta chains were all obtained from the same sample, sequenced in a study of beta chain features in type 1 diabetes. General study findings and limits: When Type 1 diabetes patients were examined, their TCRB CDR3s proved moderately but significantly shorter in all four CD4+ subsets.

Expressed TCRB transcripts were sequenced after all isolated RNA was converted to cDNA. Some clones are missing from TCRdb's copy, which holds only in-frame ones; the method was immunoSEQ multiplex PCR. Of 52,000 or so clones in the sample, approximately 52% were seen once. Which antigens these TCRs recognize remains unknown. Input material: Tregs from blood. Receptor source: a woman aged 40 to 50 with type 1 diabetes.

The V gene is TRBV5-6, the J gene TRBJ1-2; D unclear. From germline, CDR1 is SGHDT and CDR2 YYEEEE. This CDR3 has 13 residues. Between the trimmed V and J ends, which lost 0 bases and 5 bases, there was a span of 8 bases. The CDR3 protein is CASSLAGGYGYTF. The CDR3 bases are TGTGCCAGCAGCTTGGCCGGCGGGTATGGCTACACCTTC.

The chain recombines TRBV2 with TRBJ2-3; a possible D gene is TRBD1 (6 bases). V shed 5 bases and J shed 4 bases, with 13 bases lying between them. The CDR3 has 14 amino acids. CDR1 and CDR2 from the germline V gene are SNHLY and FYNNEI. The CDR3 here is CASSYRAGADTQYF. In DNA, the CDR3 is TGTGCCAGCAGTTACAGGGCTGGGGCAGATACGCAGTATTTT.

The rearrangement links TRBV28 to TRBJ1-2; D might be TRBD1 (5 bases). Trimming shortened V by 3 bases and J by 1 base, and 6 bases separated the two germline ends. The CDR3 is 13 residues long. Germline values: CDR1 MDHEN, CDR2 SYDVKM. DNA of the CDR3: TGTGCCAGCAGTTTCGGGGGTAACTATGGCTACACCTTC. Its translation is CASSFGGNYGYTF.

CDR3 residues: CASSLGGRISGANVLTF. The DNA for the CDR3 is TGTGCCAGCAGTTTGGGGGGACGGATCTCTGGGGCCAACGTCCTGACTTTC. The genes are TRBV28 and TRBJ2-6, with a possible D match to TRBD2 (6 bases). This CDR3 has 17 amino acids. Germline V gene lookup returns CDR1 MDHEN and CDR2 SYDVKM. V lost 3 bases, J lost 0 bases, and 12 bases lay in between.

The chain recombines TRBV5-1 with TRBJ2-3, with 10 bases aligning to TRBD1. This CDR3 has 15 amino acids. Germline CDR1 reads SGHRS; CDR2 reads YFSETQ. V was pared by 3 bases and J by 3 bases, with 4 bases of the junction left unmatched. The CDR3 bases are TGCGCCAGCAGCTGGGGGGACAGGGGAACAGATACGCAGTATTTT. Its protein is CASSWGDRGTDTQYF. The full variable domain, in which reference TRBV5-1 and TRBJ2-3 provide the parts outside the CDR3, is KAGVTQTPRYLIKTRGQQVTLSCSPISGHRSVSWYQQTPGQGLQFLFEYFSETQRNKGNFPGRFSGRQFSNSRSEMNVSTLELGDSALYLCASSWGDRGTDTQYFGPGTRLTVL.

In regard to this clone: Other DNA sequences of this sample code for an identical CDR3. The CDR3 DNA is TGTGCCAGCAGTTATAGGTTGACGGGTGAGCAGTACTTC. Its protein is CASSYRLTGEQYF. The chain employs TRBV6-5 and TRBJ2-7; no definite D call. The V end was cut by 3 bases, the J end by 7 bases, with 13 bases between. CDR1 and CDR2 from the germline V gene are MNHEY and SVGAGI. The CDR3 is made up of 13 amino acids.

J is TRBJ2-6 and V is TRBV5-1; D ambiguous. From germline, CDR1 is SGHRS and CDR2 YFSETQ. V lost 4 bases to trimming and J lost 0 bases, with 11 bases between them. The CDR3 is 16 residues long. The CDR3 region has the DNA TGCGCCAGCAGCCCAAACCCGGGCTCTGGGGCCAACGTCCTGACTTTC. Translating gives CASSPNPGSGANVLTF.

CDR3 in amino acids: CASTSNPPHYEQYF. CDR3 coding DNA: TGTGCCAGCACGAGTAATCCTCCTCACTACGAGCAGTACTTC. V is TRBV6-5 and J is TRBJ2-7; no clear D gene. Germline lookup yields CDR1 MNHEY and CDR2 SVGAGI. The CDR3 runs to 14 residues. Trimming cost V 7 bases and J 3 bases, with 16 bases left between them.

The chain has TRBV7-3 and TRBJ2-7; D unresolved. The CDR3 has 13 amino acids. V lost 5 bases and J lost 4, with 12 bases in between. The germline V gene encodes CDR1 SGHTA and CDR2 FQGTGA. CDR3 bases: TGTGCCAGCAGCCAGTATCTGAATTACGAGCAGTACTTC. Translating it yields CASSQYLNYEQYF. Full variable domain (outside the CDR3, taken from reference TRBV7-3 and TRBJ2-7): GAGVSQTPSNKVTEKGKYVELRCDPISGHTALYWYRQSLGQGPEFLIYFQGTGAADDSGLPNDRFFAVRPEGSVSTLKIQRTERGDSAVYLCASSQYLNYEQYFGPGTRLTVT.

With regard to this clone: No conserved phenylalanine or tryptophan is present at the end of the CDR3, so a read error is the likely explanation. No DNA is shown, since the ends of the CDR3 on it are uncertain; the CDR3 is the one TCRdb lists. The V call is TRBV15, the J call TRBJ1-1. The CDR3 numbers 13 amino acids, ends counted. Per the germline V gene, CDR1 is LNHNV and CDR2 is YYDKDF (reference sequence). CDR3 region: CATSRDSEERIFS.

The V gene is TRBV28, the J gene TRBJ1-2; TRBD1 agrees at 7 bases. CDR1 is MDHEN, CDR2 SYDVKM, per germline. J lost 4 bases, V lost 6 bases, and 14 bases had no gene match. The length of the CDR3 is 16 residues. CDR3 nucleotide sequence: TGTGCCAGCAGGGGCTCTGTGGGACAGAGCTCCTATGGCTACACCTTC. It translates to CASRGSVGQSSYGYTF.

This clone was seen a few times. The rearrangement links TRBV5-4 to TRBJ2-4; D is perhaps TRBD2 (5 bases). The germline CDR1 and CDR2 sequences are SGHNT and YYREEE (reference sequence). This CDR3 is built from 16 residues. The germline V and J ends were trimmed by 8 bases and 4 bases, with 22 bases remaining between them. The CDR3 loop is CASFSSASGDKNIQYF. CDR3 DNA: TGTGCCAGTTTTTCATCCGCCAGCGGAGATAAAAACATTCAGTACTTC. Full variable domain (rest looked up from reference TRBV5-4 and TRBJ2-4): ETGVTQSPTHLIKTRGQQVTLRCSSQSGHNTVSWYQQALGQGPQFIFQYYREEENGRGNFPPRFSGLQFPNYSSELNVNALELDDSALYLCASFSSASGDKNIQYFGAGTRLSVL.

The rearrangement joins TRBV7-6 to TRBJ2-1; the D gene is possibly TRBD1 (5 bases). The germline gives CDR1 SGHVS, CDR2 FNYEAQ. V was pared by 1 base and J by 0 bases, with 16 bases between. The CDR3 runs 18 residues. CDR3 DNA sequence: TGTGCCAGCAGCTTAGTGGCAGGGCTTCGGGTCTCCTACAATGAGCAGTTCTTC. Amino acid sequence: CASSLVAGLRVSYNEQFF.

This clone was recorded a few times. The genes are TRBV7-2 and TRBJ2-7, with 8 bases fitting TRBD2. V dropped 5 bases and J dropped 13; count of bases not matched to a gene: 10. CDR1 and CDR2 from the germline V gene are SGHTA and FQGNSA. This CDR3 comprises 12 residues. The CDR3 DNA reads TGTGCCAGCAGCGGGCGGGGGGACCCCGTATACTTC. It encodes CASSGRGDPVYF.

This clone was observed a handful of times. The gene calls are TRBV30 and TRBJ2-2; 7 bases agree with TRBD1. CDR1 is GTSNPN, CDR2 SVGIG, per germline (reference sequence). The CDR3 has 15 residues. Trimming cost V 1 base and J 3 bases; bases outside gene matches: 5. CDR3 nucleotides: TGTGCCTGGAGTGGACGGACAGGAGACACCGGGGAGCTGTTTTTT. This gives the protein CAWSGRTGDTGELFF.

The chain employs TRBV7-2 and TRBJ2-7; D unclear. V was cut by 1 base and J by 2 bases, with 15 bases left in between. The CDR3 loop spans 16 amino acids. From germline, CDR1 is SGHTA and CDR2 FQGNSA. The CDR3, as DNA: TGTGCCAGCAGCTTAGTGGCCCCCCTCACGACCTACGAGCAGTACTTC. This gives the protein CASSLVAPLTTYEQYF.

The rearrangement joins TRBV19 to TRBJ2-5; 7 bases are a match to TRBD1. The CDR3 loop spans 14 amino acids. V lost 6 bases to trimming and J lost 0 bases; unmatched junction nucleotides: 4. CDR1 LNHDA and CDR2 SQIVND come from the germline V gene (reference sequence). The CDR3 sequence: CASSRDRDQETQYF. The CDR3 DNA is TGTGCCAGTAGCCGGGACAGAGACCAAGAGACCCAGTACTTC.

This clone was counted between two and nine times. J is TRBJ1-1 and V is TRBV5-1; D gene ambiguous. The CDR3 loop spans 14 amino acids. V lost 0 bases, J lost 8 bases, and 14 bases lay in between. The germline V gene has CDR1 SGHRS and CDR2 YFSETQ. CDR3 nucleotides: TGCGCCAGCAGCTTGGGAGCAGGAAGTAAGGAAGCTTTCTTT. It is translated as CASSLGAGSKEAFF.

This clone was detected a few times. J is TRBJ2-3 and V is TRBV27; 12 bases map to TRBD2. Trimming took 5 bases from V and 3 from J; bases not matched to a gene: 9. Germline CDR1 and CDR2: MNHEY and SMNVEV (reference sequence). The CDR3 runs 17 residues. The CDR3 nucleotides read TGTGCCAGCAGTCTCGAACCTAGCGGGAGGGGGACAGATACGCAGTATTTT. It translates to CASSLEPSGRGTDTQYF.

This clone was counted a few times. The chain employs TRBV28 and TRBJ2-1; 12 bases map to TRBD2. V lost 8 bases, J lost 13 bases, and 6 bases stayed unmatched. In germline, CDR1 is MDHEN, CDR2 SYDVKM. This CDR3 has 12 residues. The CDR3 spells CASWASGRAQFF. CDR3 nucleotides: TGTGCCAGCTGGGCTAGCGGGAGGGCCCAGTTCTTC. The full variable domain, rest sourced from reference TRBV28 and TRBJ2-1, is DVKVTQSSRYLVKRTGEKVFLECVQDMDHENMFWYRQDPGLGLRLIYFSYDVKMKEKGDIPEGYSVSREKKERFSLILESASTNQTSMYLCASWASGRAQFFGPGTRLTVL.

The sample holds one count of this clone. Written as DNA, the CDR3 is TGTGCCAGCAGGACAGGGGTTAGCAATCAGCCCCAGCATTTT. Protein sequence: CASRTGVSNQPQHF. The gene calls are TRBV6-1 and TRBJ1-5; 8 bases map to TRBD1. With V trimmed by 6 bases and J by 0 bases, 1 base remained unmatched. CDR1 and CDR2 (germline): MNHNS, SASEGT. The CDR3 consists of 14 residues.

The chain carries TRBV4-1 and TRBJ2-5, with 8 bases fitting TRBD2. The closer fit of TRBJ2-7 to the DNA end suggests the J call may be wrong. Germline CDR1 MGHRA, CDR2 YSYEKL. There are 17 residues in the CDR3. This CDR3 reads CASSQDLTAGAIYEQYF. The CDR3 DNA is TGCGCCAGCAGCCAAGATTTGACAGCGGGAGCAATCTACGAGCAGTACTTC.

This clone has a handful of counts. The V call is TRBV7-6, the J call TRBJ2-5; 7 nucleotides match TRBD1. The DNA end is more similar to TRBJ2-7, so the J call may be wrong. Germline V gene sequence: CDR1 SGHVS, CDR2 FNYEAQ. CDR3 length equals 12 residues. The CDR3 DNA reads as TGTGCCAGCGGCACTACAGGGGTCGAGCAGTACTTC. It is translated as CASGTTGVEQYF.

The rearrangement links TRBV7-2 to TRBJ1-3; 7 nucleotides align to TRBD1. The CDR3 sequence is 15 residues long. The V gene end was trimmed by 2 bases and the J gene end by 3 bases; junction bases not matched to a gene: 4. Germline values: CDR1 SGHTA, CDR2 FQGNSA. CDR3 protein: CASSLSDRHGNTIYF. The CDR3 DNA sequence: TGTGCCAGCAGCTTATCGGACAGGCATGGAAACACCATATATTTT.

This chain links TRBV4-1 with TRBJ1-2, with D possibly TRBD1 on 6 matching bases. Germline V gene lookup returns CDR1 MGHRA and CDR2 YSYEKL. The V gene lost 4 bases and the J gene lost 3 bases, with 15 bases spanning the gap. The CDR3 loop spans 15 amino acids. The CDR3 protein is CASSRTGMADYGYTF. DNA of the CDR3: TGCGCCAGCAGCCGCACAGGGATGGCAGACTATGGCTACACCTTC.

The J gene is TRBJ2-7, the V gene TRBV18; D perhaps matches TRBD1 (5 bases). Germline V lookup: CDR1 KGHSH, CDR2 LQKENI. V dropped 1 base and J dropped 2 bases, with 18 bases sitting between them. CDR3 length equals 17 residues. The CDR3 sequence is CASSPLHDAAGTYEQYF. The CDR3 DNA is TGTGCCAGCTCACCACTCCATGACGCGGCAGGGACCTACGAGCAGTACTTC.

The chain uses TRBV5-1 and TRBJ1-6; D call uncertain. V was pared by 4 bases and J by 0 bases, with 14 bases between. The CDR3 sequence is 17 residues long. CDR1 and CDR2 from the germline V gene are SGHRS and YFSETQ. CDR3 loop: CASSQPPEGSYNSPLHF. The CDR3 region has the DNA TGCGCCAGCAGCCAGCCCCCGGAGGGCTCCTATAATTCACCCCTCCACTTT.

This clone has a handful of counts. This sequence joins TRBV19 and TRBJ1-5, with 8 bases aligning to TRBD1. Germline trimming cut 5 bases from V and 5 bases from J; bases unmatched to any gene: 11. Per the germline V gene, CDR1 is LNHDA and CDR2 is SQIVND (reference sequence). The CDR3 is 16 amino acids. The CDR3 sequence: CASSFRRTGNYQPQHF. The CDR3 DNA sequence: TGTGCCAGTAGTTTCCGGAGGACAGGGAATTATCAGCCCCAGCATTTT.

The DNA of the CDR3 is TGTGCCAGCAGCTTAGAGCCCTATGGCTACACCTTC. Amino acid sequence: CASSLEPYGYTF. V usage is TRBV7-2 and J usage is TRBJ1-2; D gene unclear. V was cut by 1 base and J by 4 bases, with 4 bases left in between. Per germline, CDR1 SGHTA and CDR2 FQGNSA. This CDR3 has 12 amino acids.

This clone occurred a few times. This chain joins TRBV7-2 and TRBJ2-5; tentatively, D is TRBD2 (6 bases). CDR1 is SGHTA and CDR2 is FQGNSA in the germline V gene. The CDR3 spans 13 residues. V lost 3 bases, J lost 7 bases, and 12 bases lay in between. DNA for the CDR3: TGTGCCAGCAGCTTGGAGGGCCGGGGGACCCAGTACTTC. Amino acids: CASSLEGRGTQYF.

The chain combines TRBV7-6 with TRBJ2-3; D ambiguous. CDR1 and CDR2 (germline): SGHVS, FNYEAQ. The ends were cut back, 1 base at V and 10 bases at J, with 15 bases in the middle. The CDR3 consists of 14 residues. CDR3 residues: CASSLDGWVDAQYF. CDR3 DNA: TGTGCCAGCAGCTTAGACGGGTGGGTCGACGCGCAGTATTTT.

The chain's CDR3 is CASSQRRQADTQYF. Here the CDR3 DNA reads TGCGCCAGCAGCCAGAGGCGACAGGCAGATACGCAGTATTTT. The J gene is TRBJ2-3, the V gene TRBV5-1; maybe TRBD1 (6 bases). Germline V gene data show CDR1 as SGHRS and CDR2 as YFSETQ. The V end lost 4 bases, the J end lost 4 bases, and 13 bases lay between the germline ends. The length of the CDR3 is 14 residues.